The rows below give T cell receptor beta chains drawn from one sample of a study of T-cell reconstitution after alpha-beta-depleted transplantation in children. In TCRdb, the PCR reads were re-called with MiXCR into one record per CDR3 protein. The sample includes hundreds of thousands of distinct CDR3 sequences, 13% of them seen just once. Sequencing used PBMCs, obtained before TCRalphabeta/CD19-depleted stem cell transplant. These receptors were collected from a girl aged 2 to 9 with congenital amegakaryocytic thrombocytopenia, due to receive a stem cell transplant. The CDR3 runs from the conserved cysteine through the conserved F or W. D genes are given only for firm matches. Clone size, where shown, is once, few, many, or a class for clones that have expanded.

j_gene,d_gene,v_gene,abundance,CDR3nt,CDR3aa
TRBJ2-3,.,TRBV5-1,many,TGCGCCAGCAGCTTGGACGTGGGCACAGATACGCAGTATTTT,CASSLDVGTDTQYF
TRBJ2-1,.,TRBV25-1,.,TGTGCCAGCAGTGGCTGGGGGCTATCGGGCTACAATGAGCAGTTCTTC,CASSGWGLSGYNEQFF
TRBJ2-1,.,TRBV21-1,few,TGTGCCAGCATCCCTGAGAAGGGCCCCCGAGTGCCCTCCTACAATGAGCAGTTCTTC,CASIPEKGPRVPSYNEQFF
TRBJ2-3,.,TRBV29-1,.,TGCAGCGCCTTAGGAGGGCCGTCTACAGATACGCAGTATTTT,CSALGGPSTDTQYF
TRBJ1-1,TRBD1,TRBV28,.,TGTGCCAGCAGTGCCCCCCAGGGAGGGGGCTTCGATGAAGCTTTCTTT,CASSAPQGGGFDEAFF
TRBJ2-7,.,TRBV7-9,many,TGTGCCAGCAGCTTAGCGCTGGGGGAGTTGTCCTACGAGCAGTACTTC,CASSLALGELSYEQYF
TRBJ2-1,TRBD1,TRBV5-1,.,TGCGCCAGCAGTTACGGGACAGGGGGCCACAATGAGCAGTTCTTC,CASSYGTGGHNEQFF
TRBJ2-4,.,TRBV5-1,many,TGCGCCAGCAGCACATCCCTAGGGGACGGCAAAAACATTCAGTACTTC,CASSTSLGDGKNIQYF
TRBJ2-2,.,TRBV4-1,many,TGCGCCAGCAGCCAAGGTCACCCAAACACCGGGGAGCTGTTTTTT,CASSQGHPNTGELFF
TRBJ2-7,.,TRBV6-1,.,TGTGCCAGCGGGATCACGCTAGTCCACCTCGAGCAGTACTTC,CASGITLVHLEQYF
TRBJ2-3,.,TRBV6-5,many,TGTGCCAGCAGTTACTTGACGGGCCTAGATACGCAGTATTTT,CASSYLTGLDTQYF
TRBJ2-1,TRBD2,TRBV7-2,.,TGTGCCAGCAGCCCTCCGGGTAGCGGGCTGGGACATGAGCAGTTCTTC,CASSPPGSGLGHEQFF
TRBJ2-3,.,TRBV7-9,many,TGTGCCAGCAGCTTGCCCGCCCGGGGCCAACTTCAAGATACGCAGTATTTT,CASSLPARGQLQDTQYF
TRBJ1-1,TRBD1,TRBV5-1,many,TGCGCCAGCAGCTTTGGACAGGGGGCTTTCACTGAAGCTTTCTTT,CASSFGQGAFTEAFF
TRBJ2-1,.,TRBV29-1,many,TGCAGCGTTGACCACGGAGGGGCAGCTTACAATGAGCAGTTCTTC,CSVDHGGAAYNEQFF
TRBJ2-3,.,TRBV12-3/TRBV12-4,.,TGTGCCAGCAGTTTATCACAGCAGGCAGATACGCAGTATTTT,CASSLSQQADTQYF
TRBJ1-2,.,TRBV29-1,.,TGCAGCCCGGGACTCTATGGCTACACCTTC,CSPGLYGYTF